Detailed here is one T cell receptor beta chain. Its matching antigen is unknown. The PCR used 60 Vbeta and 13 Jbeta primers. Profiling relied on immunoSEQ multiplex PCR, and the TCRdb table lists in-frame clones only, not all of them. The sample contains over 150,000 clones, approximately 77% of which appear only once. The sample comes from a study of cytomegalovirus exposure and HLA in healthy donors. Study-wide points: Rates of TCR association differed by HLA locus in a later analysis, with DRB1 highest and HLA-C lowest.

Germline loops: CDR1 SGHKS, CDR2 YYEKEE (reference sequence). The CDR3 is 14 amino acids. The ends were cut back, 2 bases at V and 2 bases at J, with 8 bases in the middle. The clonotype comes from a man under 40 in good health and CMV-seropositive. This chain connects TRBV5-5 to TRBJ2-1; D remains ambiguous. The sequencing sample was made of PBMCs. The CDR3 nucleotides are TGTGCCAGCAGCTTCTCCTCTACCTACAATGAGCAGTTCTTC. Translating it yields CASSFSSTYNEQFF.